This T cell receptor beta chain was identified in a study of cytomegalovirus exposure and HLA in healthy donors. Study-level points and caveats: Trimming of TCR beta V- and J-genes showed a link, identified in a later analysis, to a missense DCLRE1C variant. Data from an earlier analysis indicated that most TCR beta V segments were productive either about 90% or about 30% of the time.

This clone was recorded a few times. Antigen: not known. The PCR was carried out with 60 Vbeta primers and 13 Jbeta primers. Using immunoSEQ multiplex PCR, the repertoire was profiled, and TCRdb retains in-frame clones only, with some absent. The data hold 110,000 to 150,000 clones, with around 80% observed a single time. The V and J ends lost 1 base and 5 bases respectively, with 8 bases between them. Per germline, CDR1 SGHTA and CDR2 FQGNSA. This CDR3 is built from 13 residues. The chain carries TRBV7-2 and TRBJ1-1; D is undetermined. Material for sequencing was PBMCs. The TCR sequence derives from a middle-aged man in good health and CMV-seronegative. The CDR3 region has the DNA TGTGCCAGCAGCTTAGAGGGAGAAACTGAAGCTTTCTTT. Protein: CASSLEGETEAFF.